Reported below is one T cell receptor beta chain. These data are taken from a study of T cell changes during pregnancy in multiple sclerosis. Libraries were prepared by immunoSEQ multiplex PCR; TCRdb keeps only in-frame clonotypes and omits some of them. The repertoire holds 95,000 to 110,000 clones, around 93% seen once, with roughly 0.82% in the top ten. The sample was peripheral blood, taken in the third trimester of pregnancy. The clonotype comes from a female donor in good health, enrolled as a control in a pregnancy study.

The CDR3 DNA is TGTGCCAGCACGGCTAGCGGGGGGGCCGGGGAGCTGTTTTTT. Its protein is CASTASGGAGELFF. The chain uses TRBV2 and TRBJ2-2, with TRBD2 identical over 12 bases. The CDR3 loop spans 14 amino acids. V trimming: 7 bases; J trimming: 6 bases; junction bases outside the gene matches: 3. CDR1 and CDR2 from the germline V gene are SNHLY and FYNNEI.